This section outlines one TCR beta chain sequence together with its context. Its cognate antigen is unknown. With UMI labels, 5' RACE was used to prepare the TRB cDNA libraries. For each CDR3 protein, TCRdb gives one entry from its re-call of the 5' RACE reads, without DNA. The sample table includes roughly 61,000 distinct CDR3 sequences. These data originate in a study of CXCR3-negative and CXCR3-positive naive CD8 T cells. The study's findings and limits: Similar levels of surface CD5 were seen between naive subsets; TCR strength was inferred from TRB CDR3 properties. When CXCR3-positive naive cells were set against CXCR3-negative naive cells, the former had more hydrophobic TRB CDR3s.

The CDR3 contains 13 residues. Germline V gene lookup returns CDR1 DFQATT and CDR2 SNEGSKA (reference sequence). Phenotypically, naive CD8+ T cells corresponded to CD45RO-CCR7+CD27+CD95-. The clonotype comes from a human donor in good health. Some clones in this sample may be carry-over from other donors' samples. Sequencing was done on a sample of naive CXCR3+ CD8+ T cells from blood. As for subset: CD45RO-CCR7+CD27+CD95- naive CD8+ T cells expressing CXCR3 (TNR3+). This chain connects TRBV20-1 to TRBJ2-3; TCRdb names TRBD1, which stays unverified in the absence of DNA. The CDR3 loop is CSAPPGLEDTQYF.